This T cell receptor beta chain was observed in a study of cytomegalovirus exposure and HLA in healthy donors (dated by TCRdb to the late 2010s). Turning to the overall study: An earlier analysis of roughly 630 of the donors reported approximately 290 Gb of sequence data and 117 million unique TCR beta sequences from about 200 million T cells. An earlier analysis of more than 450 of the donors used high-throughput TCR beta sequencing to judge whether each TCR beta V gene segment behaved as functional or pseudogenic. Every repertoire in the discovery cohort had been generated on one and the same sequencing platform. A later analysis re-analyzed previously published TCR beta repertoires from 600 to 850 donors and added high-resolution HLA genotyping to study TCR occurrence patterns. Rather than using new phenotypic data, the later analysis identified candidate immune exposures from TCR beta sequences and from how often those sequences occurred across donors. The number of typed donors differed by locus: about 620-640 for A, B, C, DRB1 and DQB1; approximately 520 for DQA1; about 600 for DPA1; and about 450 for DPB1. In addition to the first cohort of approximately 670 subjects, a separate validation cohort of approximately 130 different subjects was used. Because of strong linkage in the cohort, 4 to 6 DR-DQ haplotypes were treated as single units for association and clustering. The study combined high-throughput TCR immunosequencing, statistical association of individual TCRs with disease status, and machine learning to predict cytomegalovirus infection status. Alongside the repertoire data, information on donor age, sex, ethnicity and CMV serostatus was compiled. In a later genetic analysis, genome-wide SNP genotypes for about 65% of the roughly 670 donors were used, and that subset was treated as a discovery cohort. The T cell repertoires of about 700 subjects were profiled by immunosequencing and related to cytomegalovirus serostatus. On average, approximately 250,000 unique TCR beta nucleotide sequences were sequenced per donor among a few hundred genotyped donors of the cohort, with 15% to 20% of those sequences being non-productive. The study was designed to test whether signatures of past pathogen exposure could be identified by cataloging public T cell receptors. Roughly 300 gigabases of sequencing data and tens of millions of unique TCR sequences were included in an early release covering roughly 600 HLA-typed donors. HLA typing covered class I and class II loci at four-digit resolution. The genetic ancestry cluster associated with self-reported Caucasian donors included 80% to 90% of the 398 genotyped donors. Paper-wide results and their limitations: Several of the top co-occurrence clusters appeared to be linked to parvovirus B19, influenza, CMV and Epstein-Barr virus, according to a later analysis. Specific HLA alleles were associated with 16,951 TCR beta sequences at a false discovery rate of 0.05 in a later analysis. The presence/absence analyses assumed that sequencing depth was roughly uniform across donors, and that assumption may not be true. In both the original and validation cohorts, the classifier was reported to diagnose cytomegalovirus status with high specificity and sensitivity. Most CMV-associated TCR beta chains appeared to be HLA-restricted in a later analysis, and the HLA associations seemed to be driven largely by CMV exposure. Correlated functional status among segregating V segments might be attributable to linkage disequilibrium, but an unknown experimental factor could not be ruled out. Because HLA typing was unavailable for some donors at each locus, only the typed subset was used in association tests. Some IMGT-functional V segments, including TRBV6-2 and TRBV6-3, could not be told apart with the 87-base-pair reads, so those segments were excluded. A few of the identified cytomegalovirus-associated TCR beta chains were confirmed in vitro to be specific for cytomegalovirus antigens. Because counts were too low, some 17 rarely observed V segments, including chromosome 9 orphons, were left out of the earlier analysis of 500 to 650 of the donors. The cohort was sequenced for TCR beta chains only, and without alpha or paired-chain data the features that could be detected were limited. When HLA alleles, especially DR and DQ, strongly co-occurred, TCR associations were difficult to assign to individual alleles. Immune exposure information for the cohort was limited to CMV serostatus. Compared with equally common non-associated chains, HLA-associated TCR beta chains in a later analysis were more clonally expanded and had lower generation probabilities. An association between a missense DCLRE1C variant and V-gene and J-gene trimming of TCR beta chains was found in a later genetic analysis and replicated in an independent cohort. A further reported finding was that TCR beta sequences accurately predicted the HLA-A and HLA-B alleles for most subjects in the first cohort. In an earlier analysis of fewer than 700 of the donors, most TCR beta V segments appeared in productive rearrangements about 90% or about 30% of the time, broadly matching IMGT annotations. The sequencing pipeline was judged likely to have produced a cluster of highly shared sequence variants as a technical artifact. The study listed approximately 150 TCR beta chains as associated with cytomegalovirus. In a later genetic analysis, fewer N-insertions in productive TCRs were reported among donors in an Asian-associated ancestry cluster than the 666-donor mean. In a later analysis, the rate of TCR association differed among HLA loci, with DRB1 alleles having the most associated TCRs and HLA-C alleles having the fewest. Across donors, most TCR sequences were observed very rarely, whereas some public TCRs were present in many individuals. According to the authors, the approach could potentially be generalized to other disease states and immunological phenotypes.

The CDR3 starts with the cysteine, ends with the phenylalanine, and has 13 residues. Kept here is only the CDR3 DNA, which spans 39 bases and is read in frame from base 1. Trimming takes 9 bases from V and 5 bases from J, and the germline ends sit 14 bases apart. The germline V gene (reference sequence) provides CDR1 LNHDA and CDR2 SQIVND. In total, approximately 700 healthy bone marrow donors made up the cohort. At the time of sampling, all cohort members were nominally healthy, though unrecorded immune exposures were likely present. The donor tested CMV seronegative and was one of the 352 seronegative cohort members. A peripheral blood sample was provided by each donor, and peripheral blood mononuclear cells were used for TCR beta sequencing. The Qiagen DNeasy Blood Extraction Kit was used to extract genomic DNA from the blood cell samples. Regarding this clone: It lacks a known antigen. No qualities accompany the bases; no much larger clone lies one base away.

Libraries came from the immunoSEQ multiplex PCR assay. For the multiplex PCR, a mixture combining 60 forward primers for TCR Vbeta segments and 13 reverse primers for TCR Jbeta segments was used. The CDR3 region of rearranged TCR beta genes was amplified from genomic DNA by a multiplex PCR assay. The amplified TCR beta libraries were sequenced on the Illumina HiSeq System as 87-base-pair reads. As for the authors' bioinformatics: Across the 700 or so repertoires, a later analysis counted 78 million or so unique TCR beta chains, roughly 11 million of which were shared by at least two donors. To remove PCR and sequencing errors, raw reads were error-corrected and collapsed into unique sequences using a nearest-neighbor algorithm that merged closely related sequences. V, D and J gene segments were assigned by aligning CDR3 sequences to IMGT reference sequences. For a sequence to be retained, at least a six-nucleotide match to both a V gene segment and a J gene segment was required. A rearrangement counted as productive if the CDR3 had no stop codons and remained in frame with V and J, and every other rearrangement counted as non-productive. Following IMGT convention, CDR3 was defined as the stretch from the second conserved V-encoded cysteine to the conserved J-encoded phenylalanine. The earlier analysis of about 560 of the donors excluded any sequence lacking an unambiguous match to a single V gene segment. In an earlier analysis of about 590 of the donors, a V segment was called functional when productive rearrangements were above 56.7%, and segregating when the standard deviation between donors exceeded 5%. A statistical classification framework was built to diagnose cytomegalovirus status from the catalog of TCR beta chain sequences. In a later analysis, V and J genes were assigned by comparing TCR nucleotide sequences against IMGT/GENE-DB human TR gene sequences. A later analysis assigned CDR3 sequences and most-parsimonious VDJ recombination scenarios with the TCRdist pipeline. In a later analysis, every TCR beta chain was defined by the combination of its CDR3 amino acid sequence and its V-gene family, and reads without a unique V-gene family were dropped. To address suspected cross-contamination and a sequencing artifact, a later analysis removed several hundred highly shared, low-generation-probability nucleotide sequences. A later analysis calculated a clonal expansion index for each public chain from normalized within-repertoire ranks of inferred template counts. In a later analysis, generation probabilities were computed with a VDJ recombination model fitted to out-of-frame rearrangements, and the resulting probabilities were checked against IGoR. In a later analysis, TCR-TCR, TCR-HLA and TCR-CMV co-occurrence was scored with hypergeometric tests, and a repertoire-size bias correction was applied to TCR pairs. To estimate false discovery rates, a later analysis permuted the HLA or CMV assignments 20 times. A later analysis grouped co-occurring TCRs with DBSCAN, adding TCRdist sequence similarity when clustering within HLA-allele-positive subsets. Co-occurrence clustering excluded repertoires with fewer than 30,000 or more than 120,000 public chains, plus five with anomalous nucleotide sharing. TCRdb took over this immuneACCESS table, retaining in-frame rearrangements with V and J assigned. Such tables are incomplete; in checked studies, under half of the missing clones stem from an unresolved V gene, and the remainder is unexplained. That table is the source of V, J and clone size, and D and trimming were worked out from the DNA. The sample yields roughly 170,000 clones; roughly 80% were counted once. 1.6% of the sample belongs to the ten largest clones.

This sequence was found in a man aged 45-65 years in good health and CMV-seronegative. The chain was built from TRBV19 and TRBJ1-5; the D segment could be TRBD1, given 5 matching bases. The sequencing sample was made of PBMCs. The DNA sequence is as follows: TGTGCCAGCAACCAGGGAGGGGATCAGCCCCAGCATTTT. Its protein is CASNQGGDQPQHF.